Below are 23 T cell receptor beta chains sequenced from a single sample in a study of early T cells in non-severe SARS-CoV-2 infection. MiXCR, applied by TCRdb to the 5' RACE reads, yields one record per CDR3 protein. The table records fewer than 85,000 distinct CDR3 sequences, more than 7.5% of them present only once. Input material: whole blood. The receptor set was obtained from an adult who was a healthcare worker with PCR-confirmed SARS-CoV-2 infection or an uninfected control (not recorded which).

The chain recombines TRBV6-1 with TRBJ1-5; a possible D gene is TRBD1 (5 bases). CDR3 length: 14 amino acids. With 6 bases removed from V and 6 bases from J, the gap between germline ends came to 15 bases. Germline V gives CDR1 MNHNS, CDR2 SASEGT. The CDR3 coding sequence is TGTGCCAGCAGCGATCGCGAAGGGGCTCAGCCCCAGCATTTT. Residues: CASSDREGAQPQHF.

Judged by abundance, this clonotype is medium-sized. The chain employs TRBV7-2 and TRBJ1-4; D is uncertain. The CDR3 covers 14 residues. Germline-derived CDR1 and CDR2 are SGHTA and FQGNSA. V was trimmed by 6 bases and J by 7 bases, leaving 15 bases between them. The CDR3 DNA is TGTGCCAGCAGTCCCGGACCCGGAGGTGAAAAACTGTTTTTT. It specifies CASSPGPGGEKLFF. Full variable domain (missing parts from reference TRBV7-2 and TRBJ1-4): GAGVSQSPSNKVTEKGKDVELRCDPISGHTALYWYRQSLGQGLEFLIYFQGNSAPDKSGLPSDRFSAERTGGSVSTLTIQRTQQEDSAVYLCASSPGPGGEKLFFGSGTQLSVL.

In this sample, this clonotype turned up many times. V is TRBV14 and J is TRBJ1-1; D unresolved. Deletions cut 1 base from V and 1 base from J, with 13 bases between. The germline CDR1 and CDR2 sequences are SGHDN and FVKESK. CDR3 size: 16 residues. CDR3 DNA: TGTGCCAGCAGCCAAGGATGGGCTGAGTCGAACACTGAAGCTTTCTTT. Its protein is CASSQGWAESNTEAFF.

This chain joins TRBV19 and TRBJ2-1, with unresolved D. V gave up 4 bases and J gave up 7 bases, with 5 bases separating them. This CDR3 has 11 residues. Germline CDR1 and CDR2: LNHDA and SQIVND (reference sequence). This CDR3 reads CASSNMNEQFF. The CDR3 bases are TGTGCCAGTAGTAATATGAATGAGCAGTTCTTC.

This clonotype showed up many times. This chain connects TRBV20-1 to TRBJ2-7; D is ambiguous. V lost 3 bases and J lost 2, with 11 bases in between. The CDR3 spans 13 residues. Germline V gene lookup returns CDR1 DFQATT and CDR2 SNEGSKA (reference sequence). The CDR3 sequence is CSASIVRTYEQYF. CDR3 nucleotides: TGCAGTGCTAGTATTGTCAGAACCTACGAGCAGTACTTC.

The rearrangement links TRBV6-2 or TRBV6-3 to TRBJ2-7; 11 nucleotides line up with TRBD2. Trimming at V came to 5 bases and at J to 6 bases, leaving 9 bases not matched to a gene. CDR3 length equals 15 residues. The germline CDR1 and CDR2 sequences are MNHEY and SVGEGT. The CDR3 DNA reads TGTGCCAGCAGTCAGGAACTAGCGGGAGCTTCCGAGCAGTACTTC. This sequence encodes CASSQELAGASEQYF.

This chain uses TRBV28 with TRBJ1-6; tentatively, D is TRBD1 (6 bases). This CDR3 contains 14 residues. In germline, CDR1 is MDHEN, CDR2 SYDVKM. V was pared by 3 bases and J by 8 bases, with 11 bases between. The CDR3, as DNA: TGTGCCAGCAGTTTCGGACAGCCTGATTCACCCCTCCACTTT. The encoded protein is CASSFGQPDSPLHF.

The chain employs TRBV21-1 and TRBJ1-1; TRBD1 is the table's D call and was not checked against the DNA. TRBV21-1 is termed a pseudogene. This CDR3 region has 12 residues. The CDR3 nucleotides are TGTGCCAGCAGCAAAAGGGGGGGCGTGGCTTTCTTT. It translates to CASSKRGGVAFF.

This clonotype was counted once. The rearrangement links TRBV6-2 or TRBV6-3 to TRBJ1-1; the D is unclear. The germline V gene has CDR1 MNHEY and CDR2 SVGEGT. The CDR3 covers 12 residues. V lost 6 bases and J lost 11, with 16 bases in between. The CDR3: CASRGPALLAFF. For the CDR3, the DNA is TGTGCCAGCAGGGGTCCGGCGCTGCTGGCTTTCTTT.

In DNA, the CDR3 is TGTGCCAGCAGCCGGGGGCAGGGGCAGTTCTTC. Amino acids: CASSRGQGQFF. J is TRBJ2-1 and V is TRBV2; the D gene could be TRBD1 or TRBD2 (6 bases each). V was shortened by 6 bases and J by 12 bases, with 12 bases between the two germline ends. From germline, CDR1 is SNHLY and CDR2 FYNNEI. The CDR3 is 11 amino acids.

Ten or more counts support this clonotype. The rearrangement links TRBV7-9 to TRBJ2-1; D is unresolved. CDR1 and CDR2 from the germline V gene are SEHNR and FQNEAQ (reference sequence). This CDR3 is built from 11 residues. The V end lost 5 bases, the J end lost 10 bases, and 9 bases lay between the germline ends. The CDR3 loop is CASSRTREQFF. For the CDR3, the DNA is TGTGCCAGCAGCCGGACGAGGGAGCAGTTCTTC.

The chain joins TRBV9 to TRBJ2-7; possibly TRBD2 for D (6 bases). Germline CDR1 and CDR2: SGDLS and YYNGEE. CDR3 size: 15 residues. The V and J ends lost 0 bases and 3 bases respectively, with 13 bases between them. The CDR3 protein is CASSVGKGGFYEQYF. For the CDR3, the DNA is TGTGCCAGCAGCGTAGGGAAGGGAGGTTTCTACGAGCAGTACTTC.

This clonotype was recorded a few times. J is TRBJ1-5 and V is TRBV28; TRBD1 agrees at 7 bases. There are 15 residues in the CDR3. V lost 3 bases and J lost 4; bases outside the gene matches: 6. From germline, CDR1 is MDHEN and CDR2 SYDVKM. The CDR3 protein is CASSFGRGGNQPQHF. In DNA form, the CDR3 reads TGTGCCAGCAGTTTCGGCAGGGGGGGGAATCAGCCCCAGCATTTT.

Many counts were recorded for this clonotype. The gene calls are TRBV20-1 and TRBJ1-1; no clear D. CDR1 and CDR2 from the germline V gene are DFQATT and SNEGSKA (reference sequence). V was cut by 2 bases and J by 3 bases, with 4 bases left in between. CDR3 length: 11 residues. The CDR3 DNA reads TGCAGTGCTAGAAAAGACACTGAAGCTTTCTTT. As protein: CSARKDTEAFF.

This clonotype was detected only a few times. V is TRBV30 and J is TRBJ1-1; 7 nucleotides align to TRBD1. There are 15 residues in the CDR3. Per the germline V gene, CDR1 is GTSNPN and CDR2 is SVGIG (reference sequence). The CDR3 spells CDATGTAFTNTEAFF. The CDR3 region has the DNA TGTGACGCAACCGGGACAGCTTTTACGAACACTGAAGCTTTCTTT.

This chain joins TRBV15 and TRBJ1-5; D gene unclear. The CDR3 spans 14 residues. CDR1 and CDR2 (germline): LNHNV, YYDKDF (reference sequence). V shed 8 bases and J shed 7 bases, with 18 bases lying between them. CDR3 loop: CATQPDTPGQPQHF. The DNA for the CDR3 is TGTGCCACCCAACCCGATACCCCGGGCCAGCCCCAGCATTTT.

This clonotype was counted ten times or more. V gene TRBV9 combines with J gene TRBJ2-7; perhaps TRBD1 as D (6 bases). Looked up from germline, CDR1 is SGDLS and CDR2 is YYNGEE. Trimming took 0 bases from V and 4 from J, leaving 14 bases between them. The CDR3 spans 15 residues. The CDR3 coding sequence is TGTGCCAGCAGCGTAGGCCCCAGGGGTAGTTACGAGCAGTACTTC. Its translation: CASSVGPRGSYEQYF.

This chain uses TRBV28 with TRBJ2-4, with D perhaps matching TRBD1 or TRBD2 (5 bases each). CDR1 is MDHEN and CDR2 is SYDVKM in the germline V gene. Trimming pared 3 bases from V and 6 bases from J, leaving 18 bases between. CDR3 length equals 16 residues. The chain's CDR3 is CASSFSTMGPGNIQYF. CDR3 in DNA: TGTGCCAGCAGTTTCTCGACTATGGGACCGGGAAACATTCAGTACTTC.

This clonotype was detected a few times. At one end, the junction sequence differs from germline, possibly due to a read error. J is TRBJ2-7 and V is TRBV9, with 8 bases aligning to TRBD2. CDR1 and CDR2 (germline): SGDLS, YYNGEE. CDR3 size: 14 residues. CDR3 nucleotides: TGTGCCAGCAGCGTAGGACTAGCGTCCTCCGAGCAGTACTTC. Protein: CASSVGLASSEQYF.

This clonotype turned up a few times. The chain combines TRBV2 with TRBJ1-4; TRBD1 matches at 8 bases. The V gene's germline CDR1 is SNHLY and CDR2 FYNNEI. The V and J ends lost 6 bases and 8 bases, in that order; junction bases with no gene match: 8. The length of the CDR3 is 14 residues. The CDR3 DNA reads TGTGCCAGCAGCCTTGGACAGGGTGGAGAAAAACTGTTTTTT. Protein sequence: CASSLGQGGEKLFF.

By share of the sample, this clonotype is large. This chain uses TRBV20-1 with TRBJ2-1; D unresolved. V lost 0 bases and J lost 2, with 11 bases in between. The CDR3 runs 15 residues. Germline-derived CDR1 and CDR2 are DFQATT and SNEGSKA (reference sequence). The CDR3 region is CSARDLANAYNEQFF. The CDR3 region has the DNA TGCAGTGCTAGAGATTTGGCTAATGCCTACAATGAGCAGTTCTTC.

The sample holds a few counts of this clonotype. The CDR3 nucleotides are TGTGCCAGCAGTTACGGTCGGACAGGACAGACCCAGTACTTC. Translation: CASSYGRTGQTQYF. This chain joins TRBV6-5 and TRBJ2-5; 7 nucleotides match TRBD1. There are 14 residues in the CDR3. V shed 2 bases and J 6 bases; nucleotides not matched to a gene: 6. Per germline, CDR1 MNHEY and CDR2 SVGAGI.

This sequence joins TRBV20-1 and TRBJ2-7; tentatively, D is TRBD1 (5 bases). Germline CDR1 and CDR2: DFQATT and SNEGSKA (reference sequence). The CDR3 covers 15 residues. V lost 0 bases and J 7 bases, leaving 19 bases between the germline ends. CDR3 residues: CSARDLRQGFGEQYF. DNA for the CDR3: TGCAGTGCTAGAGATCTGCGCCAGGGTTTTGGAGAGCAGTACTTC.